This is a list of T cell receptor beta chains from one sample in a study of cytomegalovirus exposure and HLA in healthy donors. Produced via immunoSEQ multiplex PCR; TCRdb's table is partial and in-frame only. The sample shows 150,000 or so clones, just under 90% of them seen only once. The sequenced sample consisted of PBMCs. These receptor sequences come from a woman in her thirties in good health and CMV-seronegative. CDR3s include the opening cysteine and the closing phenylalanine or tryptophan. A D gene is named only where the DNA matches it firmly. Size is omitted from some rows. Given values are once, few, many or a class for expanded clones.

V gene,J gene,clone size,D gene,CDR3 DNA,CDR3 protein
TRBV4-3,TRBJ2-7,-,TRBD1,TGCGCCAGCAGCCAAGTCCGGGACAGCTCCTACGAGCAGTACTTC,CASSQVRDSSYEQYF
TRBV5-1,TRBJ2-4,-,TRBD2,TGCGCCAGCAGTACTAGCGGGGTGGCTAACATTCAGTACTTC,CASSTSGVANIQYF
TRBV4-3,TRBJ1-2,-,TRBD1,TGCGCCAGCAGCCAAGATCGGGGGGACAGGATAGGTGGCTACACCTTC,CASSQDRGDRIGGYTF
TRBV18,TRBJ2-7,-,TRBD2,TGTGCCAGCTCACCATTATCTCTGGCGGGGGGGCTACCGGACGAGCAGTACTTC,CASSPLSLAGGLPDEQYF
TRBV6-1,TRBJ1-2,-,-,TGTGCCAGCAGTGAAGGAGGGATAGGGTTTGGCTACACCTTC,CASSEGGIGFGYTF
TRBV5-1,TRBJ2-2,-,TRBD2,TGCGCCAGCAGCTTGGAACTAGCGGGGTCCGGGGAGCTGTTTTTT,CASSLELAGSGELFF
TRBV11-3,TRBJ2-7,-,-,TGTGCCAGCAGCTTATCTCAGGGCCAGAGGCAGTACTTC,CASSLSQGQRQYF
TRBV6-1,TRBJ2-6,-,-,TGTGCCAGCAGTGTAGGAGGTGGACGACTCTCTGGGGCCAACGTCCTGACTTTC,CASSVGGGRLSGANVLTF
TRBV6-5,TRBJ1-2,-,-,TGTGCCAGCAGTAGAGACCGAAGAGGATTCCTTGGCTACACCTTC,CASSRDRRGFLGYTF
TRBV19,TRBJ2-5,-,TRBD2,TGTGCCAGTAGTAATCCCGGGACTAGCGGGGGCGGGGAGACCCAGTACTTC,CASSNPGTSGGGETQYF
TRBV5-8,TRBJ2-7,once,-,TGTGCCAGCAGCACGGGACATTACTACGAGCAGTACTTC,CASSTGHYYEQYF
TRBV11-2,TRBJ2-1,-,TRBD2,TGTGCCAGCAGCTTCCCGGGGGGCTACAATGAGCAGTTCTTC,CASSFPGGYNEQFF
TRBV25-1,TRBJ1-1,-,-,TGTGCCAGCAGTGAACTCACAGGGCTTAGGACTTTCTTT,CASSELTGLRTFF
TRBV2,TRBJ2-3,-,-,TGTGCCAGCAGTTCACCAGCAGATGAGGAGGGTACGCAGTATTTT,CASSSPADEEGTQYF
TRBV19,TRBJ2-7,-,-,TGTGCCAGTAGTATGAACAGCCGCTCCTACGAGCAGTACTTC,CASSMNSRSYEQYF
TRBV5-4,TRBJ2-3,-,TRBD2,TGTGCCGGCTCGAAGACTAGCGCCACAGATACGCAGTATTTT,CAGSKTSATDTQYF
TRBV11-2,TRBJ2-5,once,-,TGTGCCAGCAGCGGGGATGTGGGGACACAAGAGACCCAGTACTTC,CASSGDVGTQETQYF
TRBV18,TRBJ1-5,-,TRBD1,TGTGCCAGCTCACCAAACAGGGGGAATCAGCCCCAGCATTTT,CASSPNRGNQPQHF
TRBV6-1,TRBJ2-7,-,TRBD1,TGTGCCAGCAACCCAATTAGGACAGGTGGCTACGAGCAGTACTTC,CASNPIRTGGYEQYF
TRBV19,TRBJ1-5,-,TRBD1,TGTGCCAGTAGTCCCCCGGGACAGGGAGGGGATCAGCCCCAGCATTTT,CASSPPGQGGDQPQHF
TRBV6-5,TRBJ2-1,-,TRBD2,TGTGCCAGCAGTTGGACTAGCGGGGGTGTCAATGAGCAGTTCTTC,CASSWTSGGVNEQFF
TRBV4-1,TRBJ2-7,-,-,TGCGCCAGCAGCAGAAGACAAACGGACGAGCAGTACTTC,CASSRRQTDEQYF
TRBV6-1,TRBJ1-6,few,TRBD1,TGTGCCAGCAGTGACCAGGGGGCTAATTCACCCCTCCACTTT,CASSDQGANSPLHF
TRBV2,TRBJ2-5,-,-,TGTGCCAGCAGCGAACTGTGGGAGCAGTACTTC,CASSELWEQYF
TRBV4-3,TRBJ2-3,-,TRBD2,TGCGCCAGCAGCCAGAGCAGACTAGCGGCTGGGACAGATACGCAGTATTTT,CASSQSRLAAGTDTQYF
TRBV30,TRBJ1-1,-,TRBD1,TGTGCCTGGAGTTGGCAGGGGGCAGGTGAAGCTTTCTTT,CAWSWQGAGEAFF
TRBV27,TRBJ1-6,-,TRBD1,TGTGCCAGCAGTACATGGACAGGGTTCAATTCACCCCTCCACTTT,CASSTWTGFNSPLHF
TRBV15,TRBJ1-1,-,-,TGTGCCACCAGACAAGGGGGTTGGACTGAAGCTTTCTTT,CATRQGGWTEAFF
TRBV7-9,TRBJ2-1,-,-,TGTGCCAGCAGCCGCCGGGACTCTAAGTCGCAGTTCTTC,CASSRRDSKSQFF
TRBV6-5,TRBJ1-6,few,-,TGTGCCACGACCCGAGGAGCCGGGGGGAATTCACCCCTCCACTTT,CATTRGAGGNSPLHF
TRBV7-9,TRBJ2-7,-,TRBD1,TGTGCCAGCAGTCTCCCACCGGGACAGGGTCTCTACGAGCAGTACTTC,CASSLPPGQGLYEQYF
TRBV19,TRBJ1-1,-,-,TGTGCCAGTAGTCCCCGGGTGGTCACTGAAGCTTTCTTT,CASSPRVVTEAFF
TRBV6-1,TRBJ1-5,-,TRBD1,TGTGCCAGCAGATATCAAGACAGGGTTAATCAGCCCCAGCATTTT,CASRYQDRVNQPQHF
TRBV5-1,TRBJ1-1,-,-,TGCGCCAGCAGCTTGGGACACCCGAACACTGAAGCTTTCTTT,CASSLGHPNTEAFF
TRBV10-3,TRBJ1-1,-,TRBD1,TGTGCCATCAAACAGGGGTCGACTGAAGCTTTCTTT,CAIKQGSTEAFF
TRBV5-1,TRBJ1-1,-,-,TGCGCCAGCAGCTTGGAGGGGTCTTGGACTGAAGCTTTCTTT,CASSLEGSWTEAFF
TRBV7-9,TRBJ2-1,-,-,TGTGCCAGCAGCTTACCGATAGCTATCTACAATGAGCAGTTCTTC,CASSLPIAIYNEQFF
TRBV9,TRBJ2-2,-,TRBD1,TGTGCCAGCAGCGTACAGGGGGCCGGCACCGGGGAGCTGTTTTTT,CASSVQGAGTGELFF
TRBV6-5,TRBJ1-1,-,-,TGTGCCAGCAGTTACACGGGACGGGGGGCTGAAGCTTTCTTT,CASSYTGRGAEAFF
TRBV19,TRBJ1-5,-,TRBD1,TGTGCCAGTAGCTTAACTCGACAGGGCTTAAAACAGCCCCAGCATTTT,CASSLTRQGLKQPQHF
TRBV29-1,TRBJ1-1,-,TRBD1,TGCAGCGTTGCCTCGTTCTCGACAGGGGTGAACACTGAAGCTTTCTTT,CSVASFSTGVNTEAFF
TRBV6-1,TRBJ2-4,-,-,TGTGCCAGCGCCCTTCTTTCCCGGGCCAAAAACATTCAGTACTTC,CASALLSRAKNIQYF
TRBV25-1,TRBJ2-3,-,TRBD2,TGTGCCAGCGGGGCGGGGGGAGCAGATACGCAGTATTTT,CASGAGGADTQYF
TRBV7-9,TRBJ2-1,-,TRBD2,TGTGCCAGCAGCGATGGGGTAGCGGGATTGAATGAGCAGTTCTTC,CASSDGVAGLNEQFF
TRBV5-1,TRBJ2-5,-,-,TGCGCCAGCAGCCGGTTACCCAATTCAGGGTACCAAGAGACCCAGTACTTC,CASSRLPNSGYQETQYF
TRBV7-9,TRBJ1-1,-,TRBD1,TGTGCCAGCAGCCCAGGGGGGAACACTGAAGCTTTCTTT,CASSPGGNTEAFF
TRBV5-1,TRBJ2-5,-,TRBD1,TGCGCCAGCAGCTCATCAGGGGGCACGGGGGAGACCCAGTACTTC,CASSSSGGTGETQYF
TRBV27,TRBJ2-5,few,TRBD1,TGTGCCAGCAGGAGGACAGGGCAAGAGACCCAGTACTTC,CASRRTGQETQYF
TRBV4-1,TRBJ1-1,-,-,TGCGCCAGCAGCCAGGAAACCGGGACACCAAATGAAGCTTTCTTT,CASSQETGTPNEAFF
TRBV11-2,TRBJ2-2,-,TRBD1,TGTGCCAGCAGCTTAGATCTAATGGGGCCAGGGGGCTACACCGGGGAGCTGTTTTTT,CASSLDLMGPGGYTGELFF
TRBV19,TRBJ1-6,-,-,TGTGCCAGTAGCTGGGGCAGGGATTCCCCCCTCCACTTT,CASSWGRDSPLHF
TRBV5-6,TRBJ1-6,-,-,TGTGCCAGCAGCTTGGCGTCCCAGGGCGATTCACCCCTCCACTTT,CASSLASQGDSPLHF
TRBV5-1,TRBJ2-5,-,-,TGCGCCAGCAGCTTGGCTTTGGCACGCCAAGAGACCCAGTACTTC,CASSLALARQETQYF